This record covers a single T cell receptor (beta chain). The record originates from a study of lymphopenia after photon versus proton radiotherapy. The CDR3 covers 13 residues. V gave up 5 bases and J gave up 3 bases, with 11 bases separating them. The germline CDR1 and CDR2 sequences are SGHRS and YFSETQ. Produced via immunoSEQ multiplex PCR; TCRdb's table is partial and in-frame only. The top ten hold around a quarter of the sample, which has 42,000 or so clones, approximately 83% seen once. V and J are TRBV5-1 and TRBJ1-1, with TRBD1 as a possible D gene (5 bases). Sequenced material: peripheral blood, taken from a patient treated with proton-based radiotherapy. The sequence derives from a woman in her seventies with pancreatic cancer. CDR3 protein: CASRRDGYTEAFF. CDR3 sequence (DNA): TGCGCCAGCAGAAGGGACGGGTACACTGAAGCTTTCTTT.